The 31 T cell receptor beta chains reported below all come from one sample, sequenced in a study of cytomegalovirus exposure and HLA in healthy donors. The PCR ran on 60 Vbeta and 13 Jbeta primers. The data were produced by immunoSEQ multiplex PCR, yet TCRdb's version contains in-frame clones alone and is incomplete. Seen here are 95,000 to 150,000 clones, around 80% observed once, and the top ten hold over 2%. The sequencing sample was made of PBMCs. Receptor source: a man younger than 40 in good health and CMV-seronegative.

This chain joins TRBV7-8 and TRBJ2-5, with D hard to call. V was cut by 5 bases and J by 7 bases, with 8 bases left in between. The CDR3 has 11 residues. Germline V CDR1 and CDR2: SGHVS, FQNEAQ. Here the CDR3 reads CASSPSGTQYF. The CDR3 DNA is TGTGCCAGCAGCCCCTCCGGGACCCAGTACTTC.

This sequence joins TRBV28 and TRBJ1-6, with D unresolved. The CDR3 extends over 11 amino acids. Trimming shortened V by 4 bases and J by 9 bases, and 4 bases separated the two germline ends. The V gene's germline CDR1 is MDHEN and CDR2 SYDVKM. The CDR3 DNA reads TGTGCCAGCAGTTCCTCTTCACCCCTCCACTTT. Amino acids: CASSSSSPLHF.

The gene calls are TRBV6-5 and TRBJ1-4; D might be TRBD1 (5 bases). The germline gives CDR1 MNHEY, CDR2 SVGAGI. The V end was cut by 6 bases, the J end by 0 bases, with 8 bases between. The CDR3 length is 14 residues. The chain's CDR3 is CASRGLATNEKLFF. DNA for the CDR3: TGTGCCAGCAGGGGACTTGCAACTAATGAAAAACTGTTTTTT.

This chain connects TRBV9 to TRBJ2-5; D perhaps matches TRBD1 (6 bases). From germline, CDR1 is SGDLS and CDR2 YYNGEE. Trimming pared 4 bases from V and 5 bases from J, leaving 15 bases between. The CDR3 spans 14 residues. The CDR3 is CASSPLPGAETQYF. CDR3 nucleotides: TGTGCCAGCAGCCCCCTCCCAGGGGCTGAGACCCAGTACTTC.

A single count supports this clone. This chain connects TRBV27 to TRBJ1-1; D might be TRBD1 (5 bases). V was trimmed by 3 bases and J by 3 bases, leaving 11 bases between them. The CDR3 extends over 14 amino acids. Germline CDR1 MNHEY, CDR2 SMNVEV (reference sequence). CDR3: CASSFRRDDTEAFF. DNA of the CDR3: TGTGCCAGCAGTTTCCGCAGGGATGACACTGAAGCTTTCTTT.

This clone was recorded once. J is TRBJ2-7 and V is TRBV15, with TRBD1 matching 9 bases. This CDR3 spans 17 amino acids. Germline V gene sequence: CDR1 LNHNV, CDR2 YYDKDF (reference sequence). The V segment lost 4 bases and the J segment 6 bases; nucleotides outside the gene matches: 16. This CDR3 is CATSTDAPGTGRGEQYF. Here the CDR3 DNA reads TGTGCCACCAGCACAGATGCCCCCGGGACAGGGAGGGGCGAGCAGTACTTC.

The gene calls are TRBV28 and TRBJ1-1; perhaps TRBD1 as D (5 bases). V was pared by 6 bases and J by 5 bases, with 13 bases between. CDR1 and CDR2 (germline): MDHEN, SYDVKM. This CDR3 region has 13 residues. DNA for the CDR3: TGTGCCAGCAGAGGGGATCCGAAGACTGAAGCTTTCTTT. Translated, it gives CASRGDPKTEAFF.

The chain is built from TRBV27 and TRBJ2-2; TRBD2 is a possible D gene (7 bases). CDR1 is MNHEY and CDR2 is SMNVEV in the germline V gene (reference sequence). This CDR3 has 14 amino acids. Between the trimmed V and J ends, which lost 2 bases and 7 bases, there was a span of 11 bases. The CDR3 bases are TGTGCCAGCAGTTTAAGGGGGGGTTACGGGGAGCTGTTTTTT. Residues: CASSLRGGYGELFF.

This clone was detected a few times. The chain has TRBV7-9 and TRBJ2-3; D is ambiguous. The germline V and J ends were trimmed by 2 bases and 2 bases, with 8 bases remaining between them. The CDR3 runs to 14 residues. Per the germline V gene, CDR1 is SEHNR and CDR2 is FQNEAQ (reference sequence). The CDR3 region has the DNA TGTGCCAGCAGCTTATGGAGATCCACAGATACGCAGTATTTT. Translation gives CASSLWRSTDTQYF. Combining the CDR3 with reference TRBV7-9 and TRBJ2-3 gives the whole variable domain DTGVSQNPRHKITKRGQNVTFRCDPISEHNRLYWYRQTLGQGPEFLTYFQNEAQLEKSRLLSDRFSAERPKGSFSTLEIQRTEQGDSAMYLCASSLWRSTDTQYFGPGTRLTVL.

This clone turned up a few times. The chain is built from TRBV29-1 and TRBJ2-7; D not resolved. In germline, CDR1 is SQVTM, CDR2 ANQGSEA. The length of the CDR3 is 10 residues. Trimming took 2 bases from V and 3 from J, leaving 2 bases between them. CDR3 in DNA: TGCAGCGTTGAACTCTACGAGCAGTACTTC. This sequence encodes CSVELYEQYF.

The V gene is TRBV30, the J gene TRBJ1-2; no definite D call. The V and J ends lost 1 base and 4 bases respectively, with 4 bases between them. Per the germline V gene, CDR1 is GTSNPN and CDR2 is SVGIG (reference sequence). The CDR3 consists of 11 residues. CDR3 nucleotides: TGTGCCTGGAGTGACGGCTATGGCTACACCTTC. Residues: CAWSDGYGYTF.

This clone has only a few counts. The chain has TRBV19 and TRBJ2-5, with D possibly being TRBD1 (6 bases). Trimming cost V 6 bases and J 1 base, with 18 bases left between them. Germline CDR1 is LNHDA and CDR2 is SQIVND (reference sequence). The CDR3 spans 16 residues. The chain's CDR3 is CASRNVTTGTQETQYF. The CDR3 region has the DNA TGTGCCAGTAGGAATGTTACTACAGGGACCCAAGAGACCCAGTACTTC. The whole variable domain, filled in from reference TRBV19 and TRBJ2-5, reads DGGITQSPKYLFRKEGQNVTLSCEQNLNHDAMYWYRQDPGQGLRLIYYSQIVNDFQKGDIAEGYSVSREKKESFPLTVTSAQKNPTAFYLCASRNVTTGTQETQYFGPGTRLLVL.

In DNA, the CDR3 is TGTGCCAGCAGTGAATCTCTTGGATTTGGGGGCCGATACAATGAGCAGTTCTTC. This translates into CASSESLGFGGRYNEQFF. The chain has TRBV2 and TRBJ2-1; perhaps TRBD1 as D (6 bases). The ends were cut back, 2 bases at V and 4 bases at J, with 21 bases in the middle. There are 18 residues in the CDR3. The germline CDR1 and CDR2 sequences are SNHLY and FYNNEI.

V usage is TRBV10-3 and J usage is TRBJ2-7, with 7 bases matching TRBD1. Germline trimming cut 4 bases from V and 7 bases from J; bases unmatched to any gene: 19. The CDR3 loop spans 17 amino acids. Germline V gene sequence: CDR1 ENHRY, CDR2 SYGVKD. This CDR3 reads CAISGRQGPKPPWEQYF. CDR3 coding DNA: TGTGCCATCAGTGGCAGACAGGGACCGAAACCACCCTGGGAGCAGTACTTC.

This chain connects TRBV7-9 to TRBJ2-7; D uncertain. Germline lookup yields CDR1 SEHNR and CDR2 FQNEAQ (reference sequence). The CDR3 has 13 amino acids. V was clipped by 3 bases and J by 4 bases, with 10 bases between them. In nucleotides, the CDR3 is TGTGCCAGCAGCTTGAACAGTGTGTACGAGCAGTACTTC. This encodes CASSLNSVYEQYF.

This clone was seen just once. This sequence joins TRBV5-6 and TRBJ1-2; D unresolved. Trimming pared 2 bases from V and 4 bases from J, leaving 15 bases between. The germline CDR1 and CDR2 sequences are SGHDT and YYEEEE. The CDR3 runs to 15 residues. The CDR3 loop is CASSFGLKPSYGYTF. The CDR3 nucleotides read TGTGCCAGCAGCTTCGGACTCAAACCAAGCTATGGCTACACCTTC. The full variable domain, rest sourced from reference TRBV5-6 and TRBJ1-2, is DAGVTQSPTHLIKTRGQQVTLRCSPKSGHDTVSWYQQALGQGPQFIFQYYEEEERQRGNFPDRFSGHQFPNYSSELNVNALLLGDSALYLCASSFGLKPSYGYTFGSGTRLTVV.

J is TRBJ2-5 and V is TRBV28; a possible D gene is TRBD2 (6 bases). CDR1 is MDHEN, CDR2 SYDVKM, per germline. This CDR3 has 14 amino acids. V lost 4 bases, J lost 5 bases, and 14 bases lay in between. The CDR3 coding sequence is TGTGCCAGCAGTTACTTTGCAGGGAGGGAGACCCAGTACTTC. Encoded protein: CASSYFAGRETQYF. Combining the CDR3 with reference TRBV28 and TRBJ2-5 gives the whole variable domain DVKVTQSSRYLVKRTGEKVFLECVQDMDHENMFWYRQDPGLGLRLIYFSYDVKMKEKGDIPEGYSVSREKKERFSLILESASTNQTSMYLCASSYFAGRETQYFGPGTRLLVL.

The genes are TRBV23-1 and TRBJ1-3; D call uncertain. TRBV23-1 is known as an ORF, though its function is uncertain. V lost 0 bases and J lost 4, with 4 bases in between. The CDR3 has 13 amino acids. Here the CDR3 reads CASSQSLGNTIYF. The CDR3 DNA follows: TGCGCCAGCAGTCAATCCCTCGGAAACACCATATATTTT.

This clone came up a few times. This chain joins TRBV2 and TRBJ1-6; weak D call: TRBD1 (6 bases). This CDR3 spans 18 amino acids. V was pared by 0 bases and J by 0 bases, with 12 bases between. Germline V CDR1 and CDR2: SNHLY, FYNNEI. The CDR3 bases are TGTGCCAGCAGTGAAGCGCGGACAGAAAGCTCCTATAATTCACCCCTCCACTTT. Translating gives CASSEARTESSYNSPLHF.

The gene calls are TRBV5-6 and TRBJ1-4; a possible D gene is TRBD1 (5 bases). The CDR3 runs to 17 residues. In germline, CDR1 is SGHDT, CDR2 YYEEEE. The V gene lost 1 base and the J gene lost 4 bases, with 17 bases spanning the gap. The CDR3 spells CASSLSGVAGFNEKLFF. CDR3 coding DNA: TGTGCCAGCAGCTTGTCGGGGGTAGCGGGGTTTAATGAAAAACTGTTTTTT.

The chain joins TRBV28 to TRBJ1-5; D not resolved. Trimming took 3 bases from V and 0 from J, leaving 9 bases between them. CDR3 length: 15 amino acids. Looked up from germline, CDR1 is MDHEN and CDR2 is SYDVKM. The CDR3 DNA sequence: TGTGCCAGCAGTTTGAGGTGGCCTAGCAATCAGCCCCAGCATTTT. As protein: CASSLRWPSNQPQHF.

The rearrangement links TRBV4-3 to TRBJ2-7; no clear D. The V end lost 0 bases, the J end lost 1 base, and 7 bases lay between the germline ends. Germline CDR1 and CDR2: LGHNA and YSLEER. The length of the CDR3 is 14 residues. CDR3: CASSQETESYEQYF. The DNA for the CDR3 is TGCGCCAGCAGCCAAGAGACTGAATCCTACGAGCAGTACTTC.

The chain combines TRBV4-1 with TRBJ2-5; 7 bases agree with TRBD2. The junction had 4 bases not matched to a gene; V was cut back by 4 bases and J by 5 bases. The CDR3 sequence is 13 residues long. Germline-derived CDR1 and CDR2 are MGHRA and YSYEKL. CDR3 amino acids: CASSPAGRETQYF. CDR3 sequence (DNA): TGCGCCAGCAGCCCAGCGGGGAGGGAGACCCAGTACTTC.

This sequence joins TRBV28 and TRBJ1-3, with D possibly TRBD1 on 5 matching bases. V was shortened by 6 bases and J by 1 base, with 10 bases between the two germline ends. The CDR3 covers 14 residues. The germline CDR1 and CDR2 sequences are MDHEN and SYDVKM. The CDR3 DNA sequence: TGTGCCAGCAGCACCGACAGATCTGGAAACACCATATATTTT. Translating gives CASSTDRSGNTIYF.

Comments on this clone: A read error may produce the germline difference seen at one junction end. The chain recombines TRBV19 with TRBJ2-4; the D gene is possibly TRBD2 (6 bases). This CDR3 region has 14 residues. The germline gives CDR1 LNHDA, CDR2 SQIVND (reference sequence). Here the CDR3 DNA reads TGTGCCAGTAGTCCCGGGAGACTCAAAAACAGTCAGTACTTC. It translates to CASSPGRLKNSQYF.

The chain recombines TRBV6-5 with TRBJ1-4, with D possibly TRBD1 on 5 matching bases. CDR1 is MNHEY and CDR2 is SVGAGI in the germline V gene. This CDR3 contains 14 residues. V gave up 5 bases and J gave up 8 bases, with 15 bases separating them. The CDR3 coding sequence is TGTGCCAGCAGTCCAGGGAATCCGAGAGAAAAACTGTTTTTT. This gives the protein CASSPGNPREKLFF.

This chain joins TRBV7-9 and TRBJ1-4; D possibly corresponds to TRBD1 (5 bases). Trimming pared 5 bases from V and 3 bases from J, leaving 19 bases between. CDR3 length: 17 amino acids. The germline CDR1 and CDR2 sequences are SEHNR and FQNEAQ (reference sequence). CDR3: CASSQVRDGGANEKLFF. The CDR3 DNA follows: TGTGCCAGCAGCCAAGTCCGGGACGGGGGGGCTAATGAAAAACTGTTTTTT.

This chain connects TRBV10-3 to TRBJ1-1; D gene unclear. V lost 0 bases and J lost 5, with 10 bases in between. This CDR3 has 14 residues. Germline lookup yields CDR1 ENHRY and CDR2 SYGVKD. The CDR3 DNA is TGTGCCATCAGTGAGTCGGGCGGCGGGACTGAAGCTTTCTTT. This encodes CAISESGGGTEAFF.

A single count supports this clone. This chain connects TRBV2 to TRBJ2-3; TRBD2 might be the D (7 bases). This CDR3 is 14 amino acids long. The V gene lost 6 bases and the J gene lost 0 bases, with 10 bases spanning the gap. The germline CDR1 and CDR2 sequences are SNHLY and FYNNEI. In DNA form, the CDR3 reads TGTGCCAGCAGGAAGGGGGGGAGCACAGATACGCAGTATTTT. This sequence encodes CASRKGGSTDTQYF.

The J gene is TRBJ2-7, the V gene TRBV27; 10 nucleotides match TRBD1. The germline V gene encodes CDR1 MNHEY and CDR2 SMNVEV (reference sequence). Trimming took 4 bases from V and 5 from J; bases not matched to a gene: 2. This CDR3 has 13 residues. This CDR3 reads CASSWGQGNEQYF. The CDR3 DNA reads TGTGCCAGCAGTTGGGGACAGGGGAACGAGCAGTACTTC.

V is TRBV5-6 and J is TRBJ2-5; 8 nucleotides match TRBD1. Germline V lookup: CDR1 SGHDT, CDR2 YYEEEE. With 1 base clipped from V and 2 bases from J, the junction kept 1 base outside the gene matches. The CDR3 is made up of 14 amino acids. The CDR3 coding sequence is TGTGCCAGCAGCTTGACAGGGGGGCAAGAGACCCAGTACTTC. This gives the protein CASSLTGGQETQYF. The complete variable domain, with remaining parts taken from reference TRBV5-6 and TRBJ2-5, reads DAGVTQSPTHLIKTRGQQVTLRCSPKSGHDTVSWYQQALGQGPQFIFQYYEEEERQRGNFPDRFSGHQFPNYSSELNVNALLLGDSALYLCASSLTGGQETQYFGPGTRLLVL.